The TCR beta chain described here comes from a study of blood T cell repertoires in COVID-19. Study-wide background: COVID-19 samples collected from the United States, Italy and Spain covered acute and convalescent phases.

In the original analysis: Cell counts per sample came from amplifying reference gene primers. The protocol was immunoSEQ multiplex PCR, while the TCRdb copy is restricted to in-frame clones and leaves out a portion. V and J calls and clone size are those listed in that table; D and trimming were worked out from the DNA. The sample has fewer than 350,000 clones, 75% to 95% seen once. The V and J ends lost 4 bases and 5 bases respectively, with 8 bases between them. The CDR3 runs to 13 residues. From germline, CDR1 is MDHEN and CDR2 SYDVKM. This clone was detected only once. V and J are TRBV28 and TRBJ2-2; possible D gene TRBD1, 5 bases. Sequenced sample: peripheral blood. This clonotype was obtained from a woman aged 25-40 years with COVID-19, enrolled during active disease. The CDR3 DNA reads TGTGCCAGCAGTTCAGGGCTTACCGGGGAGCTGTTTTTT. Amino acids: CASSSGLTGELFF. Full variable domain (outside the CDR3, taken from reference TRBV28 and TRBJ2-2): DVKVTQSSRYLVKRTGEKVFLECVQDMDHENMFWYRQDPGLGLRLIYFSYDVKMKEKGDIPEGYSVSREKKERFSLILESASTNQTSMYLCASSSGLTGELFFGEGSRLTVL.